This TCR beta chain was sequenced in a study of blood T cell repertoires in COVID-19. Study overall: There were acute and convalescent COVID-19 samples, and they came from the United States, Italy and Spain. In each case, the material was cDNA or gDNA derived from T cells, B-cell-depleted T cells, or PBMCs.

Per the study methods: Amplification of reference gene primers was used by the study to estimate nucleated cell counts. The table came from immunoSEQ multiplex PCR; TCRdb's copy has only in-frame clones and leaves some out. V and J calls and clone size are as listed in that table; D and trimming were resolved from the DNA. The sample consists of approximately 250,000 clones, approximately 80% of them appearing once. The CDR3 is made up of 13 amino acids. Trimming at V came to 7 bases and at J to 6 bases, leaving 5 bases not matched to a gene. Germline-derived CDR1 and CDR2 are SNHLY and FYNNEI. The sample comprised peripheral blood. The rearrangement links TRBV2 to TRBJ2-2, with 7 positions matching TRBD1. The sequence derives from a man aged 35-49 years who had recovered from COVID-19. The CDR3: CASNARGSGELFF. In nucleotides, the CDR3 is TGTGCCAGCAACGCCAGGGGGTCCGGGGAGCTGTTTTTT. The full variable domain, rest sourced from reference TRBV2 and TRBJ2-2, is EPEVTQTPSHQVTQMGQEVILRCVPISNHLYFYWYRQILGQKVEFLVSFYNNEISEKSEIFDDQFSVERPDGSNFTLKIRSTKLEDSAMYFCASNARGSGELFFGEGSRLTVL.